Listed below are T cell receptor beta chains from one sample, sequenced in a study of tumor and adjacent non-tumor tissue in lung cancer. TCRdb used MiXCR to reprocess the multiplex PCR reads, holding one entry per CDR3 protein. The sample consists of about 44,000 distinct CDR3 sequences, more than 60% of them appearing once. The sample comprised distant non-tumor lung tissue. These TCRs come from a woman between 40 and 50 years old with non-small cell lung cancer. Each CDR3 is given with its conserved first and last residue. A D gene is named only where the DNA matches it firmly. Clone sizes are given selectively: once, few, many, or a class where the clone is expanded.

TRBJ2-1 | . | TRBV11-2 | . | TGTACCAACAGCCCATCTTTGGCTAGCGTTCATGTGCAGTTCTTC | CTNSPSLASVHVQFF
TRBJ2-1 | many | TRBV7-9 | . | TGTGCCAGCAGCACCCAGGTCACGGGTGAGCAGTTCTTC | CASSTQVTGEQFF
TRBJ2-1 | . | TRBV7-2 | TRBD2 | TGTGCCAGCAGAACTAGCGGGGGGGCCAATGAGCAGTTCTTC | CASRTSGGANEQFF
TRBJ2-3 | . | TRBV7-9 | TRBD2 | TGTACCTGCAGCGGCCCGGGACTAGGAGGGCCCACAGATACGCGGTATTTT | CTCSGPGLGGPTDTRYF
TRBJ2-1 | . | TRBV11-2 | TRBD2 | TGTACCAGCAGCTTAGATCCCAGCGGGGTGATTAAGCAGTTCTTC | CTSSLDPSGVIKQFF
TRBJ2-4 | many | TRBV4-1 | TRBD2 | TGCGCCAGCAGCCAAGTGGTAGCGGGAGAGTTCTGGGATTTAAACATTCGGTACTTC | CASSQVVAGEFWDLNIRYF
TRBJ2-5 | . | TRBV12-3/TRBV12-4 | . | TGTGTCAGCAGTTTAATACAAGAGACCCAGTACTTC | CVSSLIQETQYF
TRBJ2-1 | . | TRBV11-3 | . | TGTGCCAGCAGTTCCAGACAGGTACATGAGCAGTTCTTC | CASSSRQVHEQFF
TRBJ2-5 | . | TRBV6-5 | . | TGTGCCAGCAGTTACTCGGACAGAGACCATGACCAGTACTTC | CASSYSDRDHDQYF
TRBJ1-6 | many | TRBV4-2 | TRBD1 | TGTGCCAGCAGCCAAGACCGGGACAGCCATTCACCCCTCCACTTT | CASSQDRDSHSPLHF
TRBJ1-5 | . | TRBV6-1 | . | TGTACCAGCAGTCCCAGCGTGGGGGCAGCCCTTCGGATGGCCCAACATTTT | CTSSPSVGAALRMAQHF